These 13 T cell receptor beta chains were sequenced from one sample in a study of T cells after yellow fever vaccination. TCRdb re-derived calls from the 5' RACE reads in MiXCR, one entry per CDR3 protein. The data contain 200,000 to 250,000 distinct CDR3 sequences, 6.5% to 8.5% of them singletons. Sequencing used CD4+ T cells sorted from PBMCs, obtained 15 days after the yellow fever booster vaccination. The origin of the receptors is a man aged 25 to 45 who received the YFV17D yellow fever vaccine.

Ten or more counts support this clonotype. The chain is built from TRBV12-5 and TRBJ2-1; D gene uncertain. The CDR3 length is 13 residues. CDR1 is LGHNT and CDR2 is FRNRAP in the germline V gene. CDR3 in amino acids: CAFGQDHYNEQFF. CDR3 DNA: TGTGCCTTCGGGCAGGACCACTACAATGAGCAGTTCTTC.

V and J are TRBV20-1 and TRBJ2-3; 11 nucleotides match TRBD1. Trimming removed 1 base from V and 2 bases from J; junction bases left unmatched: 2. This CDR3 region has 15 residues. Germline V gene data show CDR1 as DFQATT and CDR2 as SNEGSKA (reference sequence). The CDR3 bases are TGCAGTGCTAGAGGGGGACAGGGGGTCACAGATACGCAGTATTTT. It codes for CSARGGQGVTDTQYF.

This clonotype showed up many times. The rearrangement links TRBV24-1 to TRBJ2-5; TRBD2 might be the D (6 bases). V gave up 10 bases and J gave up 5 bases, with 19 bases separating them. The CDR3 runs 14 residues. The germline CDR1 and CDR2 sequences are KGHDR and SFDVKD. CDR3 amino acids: CATGGGRKGETQYF. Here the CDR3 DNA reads TGTGCCACGGGGGGAGGCCGTAAGGGTGAGACCCAGTACTTC.

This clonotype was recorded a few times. DNA of the CDR3: TGCAGTGCTAGAGATGGGAGGACGGGCCCCTACGAGCAGTACTTC. Protein product: CSARDGRTGPYEQYF. This chain joins TRBV20-1 and TRBJ2-7, with a possible D match to TRBD2 (6 bases). CDR1 DFQATT and CDR2 SNEGSKA come from the germline V gene (reference sequence). The CDR3 spans 15 residues. With 0 bases removed from V and 2 bases from J, the gap between germline ends came to 14 bases.

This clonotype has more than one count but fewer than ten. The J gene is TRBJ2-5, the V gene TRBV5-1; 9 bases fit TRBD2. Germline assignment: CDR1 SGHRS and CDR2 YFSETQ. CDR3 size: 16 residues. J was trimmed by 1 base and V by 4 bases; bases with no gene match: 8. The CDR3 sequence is CASSPRLAEGQETQYF. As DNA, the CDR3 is TGCGCCAGCAGCCCGCGACTAGCGGAGGGCCAAGAGACCCAGTACTTC. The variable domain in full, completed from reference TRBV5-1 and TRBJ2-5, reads KAGVTQTPRYLIKTRGQQVTLSCSPISGHRSVSWYQQTPGQGLQFLFEYFSETQRNKGNFPGRFSGRQFSNSRSEMNVSTLELGDSALYLCASSPRLAEGQETQYFGPGTRLLVL.

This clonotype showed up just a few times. This CDR3 is CSASGRDRVKYEQYF. In DNA form, the CDR3 reads TGCAGTGCTAGTGGCCGGGACAGGGTGAAGTACGAGCAGTACTTC. The chain has TRBV20-1 and TRBJ2-7, with 9 positions matching TRBD1. This CDR3 contains 15 residues. V trimming: 3 bases; J trimming: 4 bases; junction bases outside the gene matches: 10. The germline V gene encodes CDR1 DFQATT and CDR2 SNEGSKA (reference sequence).

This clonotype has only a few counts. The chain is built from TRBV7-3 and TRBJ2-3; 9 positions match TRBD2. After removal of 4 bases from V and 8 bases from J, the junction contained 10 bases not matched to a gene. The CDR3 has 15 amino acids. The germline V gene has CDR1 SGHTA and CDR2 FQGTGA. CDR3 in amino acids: CASSSLAGDMGTQYF. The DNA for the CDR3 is TGTGCCAGCAGCTCCTTAGCGGGAGATATGGGTACGCAGTATTTT.

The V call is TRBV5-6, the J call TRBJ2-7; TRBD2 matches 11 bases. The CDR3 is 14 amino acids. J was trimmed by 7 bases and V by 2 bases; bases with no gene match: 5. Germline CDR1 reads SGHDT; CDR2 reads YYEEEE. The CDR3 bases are TGTGCCAGCAGCTTCCGACTAGCGGGGAGGGAGCAGTACTTC. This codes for CASSFRLAGREQYF.

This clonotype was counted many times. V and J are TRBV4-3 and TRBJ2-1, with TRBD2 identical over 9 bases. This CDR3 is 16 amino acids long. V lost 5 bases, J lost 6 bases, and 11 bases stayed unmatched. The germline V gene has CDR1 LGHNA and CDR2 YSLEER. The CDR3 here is CASSFRVAGGVNEQFF. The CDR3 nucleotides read TGCGCCAGCAGCTTCCGAGTCGCGGGAGGGGTCAATGAGCAGTTCTTC.

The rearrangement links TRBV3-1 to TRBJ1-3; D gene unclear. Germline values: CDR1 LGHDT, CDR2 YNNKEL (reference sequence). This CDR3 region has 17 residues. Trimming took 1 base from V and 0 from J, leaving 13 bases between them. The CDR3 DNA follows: TGTGCCAGCAGCCAAGTCGGAGCAGCCCTCTCTGGAAACACCATATATTTT. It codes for CASSQVGAALSGNTIYF.

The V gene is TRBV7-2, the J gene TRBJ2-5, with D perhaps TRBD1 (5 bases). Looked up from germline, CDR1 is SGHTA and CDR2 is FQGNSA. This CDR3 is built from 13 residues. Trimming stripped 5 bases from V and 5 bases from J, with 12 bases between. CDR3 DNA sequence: TGTGCCAGCAGCCCCCGACAGTCGGAGACCCAGTACTTC. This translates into CASSPRQSETQYF. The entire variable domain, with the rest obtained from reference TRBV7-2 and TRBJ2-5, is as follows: GAGVSQSPSNKVTEKGKDVELRCDPISGHTALYWYRQSLGQGLEFLIYFQGNSAPDKSGLPSDRFSAERTGGSVSTLTIQRTQQEDSAVYLCASSPRQSETQYFGPGTRLLVL.

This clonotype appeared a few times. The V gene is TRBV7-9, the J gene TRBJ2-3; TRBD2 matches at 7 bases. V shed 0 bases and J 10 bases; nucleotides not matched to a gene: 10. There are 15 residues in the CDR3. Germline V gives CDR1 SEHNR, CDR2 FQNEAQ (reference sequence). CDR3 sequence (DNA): TGTGCCAGCAGCTTAGCTACCGGGAGCGGGGAAGCGCAGTATTTT. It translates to CASSLATGSGEAQYF.

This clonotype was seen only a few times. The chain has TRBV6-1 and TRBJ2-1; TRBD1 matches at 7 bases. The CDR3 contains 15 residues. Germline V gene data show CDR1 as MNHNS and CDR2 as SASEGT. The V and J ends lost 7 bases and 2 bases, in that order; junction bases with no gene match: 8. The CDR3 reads CASNTDRATYNEQFF. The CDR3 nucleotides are TGTGCCAGCAATACAGACAGGGCTACCTACAATGAGCAGTTCTTC.